This TCR beta chain was sequenced during a study of shared clonotypes between healthy human individuals. Unmatched junction bases numbered 10, after V lost 1 base and J lost 4 bases. CDR3 size: 16 residues. CDR1 is SGHTA, CDR2 FQGNSA, per germline. CD45RA+ naive and CD45RA-negative memory subsets were separated from CD4+ cells. Profiled with immunoSEQ multiplex PCR; TCRdb holds only in-frame clones, not every one. Of about 2.4 million clones in the sample, 80% to 95% were seen once. This TCR came from a man aged 18 to 30 in good health. Some clones in this sample may be carry-over from other donors' samples. The chain uses TRBV7-2 and TRBJ2-7, with 7 bases aligning to TRBD2. What was sequenced was naive CD4+ T cells from PBMCs. Subset here: CD45RA+ positively selected. The CDR3 spells CASSLGRGVIQYEQYF. The DNA of the CDR3 is TGTGCCAGCAGCTTAGGACGGGGGGTGATCCAATACGAGCAGTACTTC.